This T cell receptor beta chain was obtained from a study of blood T cells in healthy people across ages. Concerning this clonotype: As yet, its antigen is unknown.

Primed by a sample-barcoded 5' primer and a J-beta primer mix, a second PCR proceeded for 7 to 11 cycles. With 12 random nucleotides, a template-switch adaptor tagged each individual cDNA molecule. One entry per CDR3 protein, called by TCRdb with MiXCR from the 5' RACE reads. This repertoire shows about 680,000 distinct CDR3 sequences, around 45% found once; its top ten account for 25% to 35%. The V and J ends lost 4 bases and 2 bases respectively, with 14 bases between them. Germline V lookup: CDR1 KGHSH, CDR2 LQKENI. CDR3 length equals 15 residues. With each sample, at least 5 micrograms of total RNA were extracted. General observations from the study: When one million T cells were used, diversity estimates were thought to be underestimates. Strongly correlated with naive T cell percentage was TCR beta diversity.

The rearrangement links TRBV18 to TRBJ2-5, with a possible D match to TRBD1 (6 bases). The receptor comes from a woman aged 55-70 years in good health. Sequencing was done on a sample of blood. The CDR3 here is CASSLARGEQETQYF. CDR3 nucleotides: TGTGCCAGCTCACTTGCCAGGGGAGAACAAGAGACCCAGTACTTC.